This TCR beta chain is from a study of blood T cell repertoires in COVID-19 (dated by TCRdb to about 2020). In terms of the full investigation: Collaborator samples came from the United States, Italy and Spain and covered acute and convalescent phases of COVID-19. The prospective study material was composed of cDNA or gDNA derived from T cells, B-cell-depleted T cells, or PBMCs. Deeply sampled blood TCRbeta repertoires from subjects exposed to, actively infected with, or recovered from COVID-19 were included in the dataset. The repertoires were made available in a free public database intended to serve as a resource for research on the immune response to SARS-CoV-2. The samples were drawn from two sources: the first 160 participants of the ongoing ImmuneRACE study, and 1,200 or so subjects contributed by 6 global collaborators. The sample metadata nearly always contained a de-identified subject ID, COVID-19 status, age in years and sex. Where available, HLA class I and class II types were obtained from metadata supplied by the sample provider rather than from assay-based typing.

What the study reported, not specific to this receptor: Clinical and demographic metadata were provided uncurated, with the amount varying by source and participant.

V is clipped by 1 base and J by 7 bases, and the sequence between their germline boundaries is 7 bases long. From cysteine to phenylalanine, the CDR3 is 12 amino acids long. The retained sequence is limited to the CDR3, 36 bases, with the frame set at the first base. CDR1 is given as LGHDT and CDR2 as YNNKEL, both from the germline V gene (reference sequence). The immunoSEQ Assay, a bias-controlled multiplex PCR, was used to amplify TCRbeta CDR3 regions from genomic DNA. Per the source publication's procedure: The number of nucleated cells in each sample was estimated by amplification of reference gene primers within the assay. To quantify the absolute abundance of each unique TCRbeta CDR3 rearrangement, sequence reads were collapsed and filtered. For each sample, productive Simpson clonality was calculated as the square root of Simpson's diversity index over productive rearrangements. The clones in this table, taken by TCRdb from immuneACCESS, are in-frame only. Not every clone is retained; where verified, under half of the shortfall comes from an unresolved V gene, and the cause of the rest is unknown. Clone size and V and J calls were adopted from that table, with D and trimming inferred from the DNA. The sample table contains some 26,000 clones; only one count was recorded for 80% to 90% of them. The ten largest clones capture roughly 3% of the sample.

Collaborating institutions collected whole blood in K2EDTA tubes following their own protocols. For TCRbeta analysis, collaborator samples were shipped as frozen whole blood, as isolated PBMCs, or as DNA extracted from either sample type. Details on this clone: This receptor's antigen is unknown. No base quality information exists; no much larger clone differs at one position.

The sequence links TRBV3-1 (or the pseudogene TRBV3-2) to TRBJ1-1; the D gene remains uncertain. The sequenced material came from peripheral blood. This sequence originates from a human donor in a cohort sampled during active COVID-19. This receptor carries the CDR3 CASSQGAGEAFF. DNA sequence: TGTGCCAGCAGCCAAGGGGCTGGTGAAGCTTTCTTT.